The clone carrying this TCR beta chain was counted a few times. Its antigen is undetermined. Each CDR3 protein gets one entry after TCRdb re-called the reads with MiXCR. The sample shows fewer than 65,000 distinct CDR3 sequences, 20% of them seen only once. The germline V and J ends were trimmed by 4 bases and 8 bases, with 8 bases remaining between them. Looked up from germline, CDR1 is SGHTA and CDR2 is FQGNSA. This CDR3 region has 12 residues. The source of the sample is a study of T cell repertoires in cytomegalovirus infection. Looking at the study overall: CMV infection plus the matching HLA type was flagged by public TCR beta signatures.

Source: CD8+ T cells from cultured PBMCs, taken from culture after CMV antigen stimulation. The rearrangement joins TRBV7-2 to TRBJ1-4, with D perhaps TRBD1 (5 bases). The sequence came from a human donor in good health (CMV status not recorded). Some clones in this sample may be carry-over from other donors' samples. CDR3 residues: CASSSQAEKLFF. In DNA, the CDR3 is TGTGCCAGCAGCTCACAGGCGGAAAAACTGTTTTTT.